The 19 T cell receptor beta chains below were found in one sample sequenced in a study of blood T cell repertoires in COVID-19. Clones were read by immunoSEQ multiplex PCR, and TCRdb kept only the in-frame ones, dropping some. The table has 80,000 to 100,000 clones, approximately 81% seen once. Sequencing used peripheral blood. These TCRs come from a man between 60 and 75 years old with acute or convalescent COVID-19.

This chain uses TRBV27 with TRBJ2-1, with D perhaps TRBD1 (6 bases). Germline V CDR1 and CDR2: MNHEY, SMNVEV (reference sequence). V lost 2 bases and J lost 0, with 11 bases in between. The CDR3 covers 16 residues. CDR3 in DNA: TGTGCCAGCAGTTTAAGAGCGGACAGCTCCTACAATGAGCAGTTCTTC. This encodes CASSLRADSSYNEQFF.

The V call is TRBV28, the J call TRBJ2-2, with TRBD2 identical over 8 bases. The CDR3 runs to 15 residues. Losses at the gene ends were 8 bases for V and 3 bases for J; bases not matched to a gene: 8. Germline lookup yields CDR1 MDHEN and CDR2 SYDVKM. This CDR3 reads CASLSGSGDTGELFF. CDR3 DNA: TGTGCCAGCCTGAGCGGGAGTGGCGACACCGGGGAGCTGTTTTTT.

The rearrangement joins TRBV7-2 to TRBJ1-1; D might be TRBD1 (5 bases). CDR3 size: 15 residues. V was trimmed by 1 base and J by 3 bases, leaving 12 bases between them. Germline V lookup: CDR1 SGHTA, CDR2 FQGNSA. The CDR3 loop reads CASSLGTGRHTEAFF. In DNA, the CDR3 is TGTGCCAGCAGCTTAGGAACAGGTAGACACACTGAAGCTTTCTTT. Complete variable domain (other parts from reference TRBV7-2 and TRBJ1-1): GAGVSQSPSNKVTEKGKDVELRCDPISGHTALYWYRQSLGQGLEFLIYFQGNSAPDKSGLPSDRFSAERTGGSVSTLTIQRTQQEDSAVYLCASSLGTGRHTEAFFGQGTRLTVV.

This clone was seen ten or more times. CDR3 sequence reads: CASSYTGGLDGYTF. CDR3 coding DNA: TGTGCCAGCAGTTACACAGGGGGCTTGGACGGCTACACCTTC. The chain links TRBV6-6 to TRBJ1-2; 9 positions match TRBD1. The V and J ends lost 2 bases and 8 bases, in that order; junction bases with no gene match: 6. Looked up from germline, CDR1 is MNHNY and CDR2 is SVGAGI (reference sequence). The CDR3 has 14 residues.

The chain employs TRBV7-2 and TRBJ1-1, with unresolved D. Germline loops: CDR1 SGHTA, CDR2 FQGNSA. V dropped 0 bases and J dropped 1 base, with 6 bases sitting between them. The CDR3 has 14 amino acids. CDR3 protein: CASSLANRNTEAFF. CDR3 DNA: TGTGCCAGCAGCTTAGCCAACAGGAACACTGAAGCTTTCTTT.

V and J are TRBV28 and TRBJ1-2; the D gene is possibly TRBD1 (6 bases). Trimming removed 9 bases from V and 2 bases from J, with 16 bases in between. Per the germline V gene, CDR1 is MDHEN and CDR2 is SYDVKM. The CDR3 is 14 residues long. DNA of the CDR3: TGTGCCAGTGCCGGGGCTACAGGGAACTATGGCTACACCTTC. Translating gives CASAGATGNYGYTF.

The chain combines TRBV7-9 with TRBJ2-7, with 8 bases identical to TRBD2. V lost 0 bases, J lost 4 bases, and 8 bases stayed unmatched. This CDR3 contains 16 residues. Germline CDR1 reads SEHNR; CDR2 reads FQNEAQ (reference sequence). The CDR3, as DNA: TGTGCCAGCAGCTTAGCGTCACTAGCGGAGGGGTACGAGCAGTACTTC. Encoded protein: CASSLASLAEGYEQYF.

In its sample, this clone was seen a few times. V is TRBV7-2 and J is TRBJ2-1; D gene unclear. The CDR3 has 11 residues. From germline, CDR1 is SGHTA and CDR2 FQGNSA. V dropped 2 bases and J dropped 9 bases, with 5 bases sitting between them. CDR3 amino acids: CASSLSSEQFF. The CDR3 DNA reads TGTGCCAGCAGCTTATCGAGTGAGCAGTTCTTC.

J is TRBJ2-2 and V is TRBV18, with D possibly being TRBD1 (6 bases). Germline V gives CDR1 KGHSH, CDR2 LQKENI. V gave up 4 bases and J gave up 1 base, with 10 bases separating them. The CDR3 totals 15 residues. Here the CDR3 reads CASSLQTGNTGELFF. CDR3 coding DNA: TGTGCCAGCTCACTCCAGACAGGGAACACCGGGGAGCTGTTTTTT.

The CDR3 sequence: CASSQRSTTSGNTIYF. CDR3 sequence (DNA): TGTGCCAGCAGCCAACGATCGACAACCTCTGGAAACACCATATATTTT. This chain connects TRBV7-9 to TRBJ1-3; D unclear. The length of the CDR3 is 16 residues. The germline V gene has CDR1 SEHNR and CDR2 FQNEAQ (reference sequence). Trimming stripped 5 bases from V and 0 bases from J, with 14 bases between.

The gene calls are TRBV24-1 and TRBJ2-2; 7 bases line up with TRBD2. This CDR3 spans 15 amino acids. V trimming: 4 bases; J trimming: 0 bases; junction bases outside the gene matches: 1. Germline loops: CDR1 KGHDR, CDR2 SFDVKD. The CDR3 reads CATSEAGANTGELFF. The CDR3 bases are TGTGCCACCAGTGAGGCGGGAGCGAACACCGGGGAGCTGTTTTTT.

V and J are TRBV7-2 and TRBJ2-3, with 11 bases matching TRBD2. CDR3 length equals 15 residues. V shed 4 bases and J 4 bases; nucleotides not matched to a gene: 4. CDR1 is SGHTA and CDR2 is FQGNSA in the germline V gene. CDR3 DNA sequence: TGTGCCAGCAGCTATAGCGGGAGGGGCCCAGATACGCAGTATTTT. It yields the protein CASSYSGRGPDTQYF. The entire variable domain, with the rest obtained from reference TRBV7-2 and TRBJ2-3, is as follows: GAGVSQSPSNKVTEKGKDVELRCDPISGHTALYWYRQSLGQGLEFLIYFQGNSAPDKSGLPSDRFSAERTGGSVSTLTIQRTQQEDSAVYLCASSYSGRGPDTQYFGPGTRLTVL.

The V and J genes are TRBV24-1 and TRBJ2-3; 7 positions match TRBD1. Germline V lookup: CDR1 KGHDR, CDR2 SFDVKD. The CDR3 has 16 residues. V was clipped by 4 bases and J by 5 bases; unmatched bases: 11. In DNA, the CDR3 is TGTGCCACCAGTGACCACGACAGGGCGGATAAAGATACGCAGTATTTT. Encoded protein: CATSDHDRADKDTQYF.

This chain joins TRBV28 and TRBJ1-2; TRBD1 agrees at 8 bases. The junction had 8 bases not matched to a gene; V was cut back by 7 bases and J by 4 bases. This CDR3 contains 14 residues. The germline V gene has CDR1 MDHEN and CDR2 SYDVKM. Written as DNA, the CDR3 is TGTGCCAGCACGTGGACAGGGACGGGCTATGGCTACACCTTC. It is translated as CASTWTGTGYGYTF.

V is TRBV6-4 and J is TRBJ1-5; D remains ambiguous. Trimming shortened V by 4 bases and J by 0 bases, and 7 bases separated the two germline ends. The CDR3 totals 14 residues. Germline V CDR1 and CDR2: MRHNA, SNTAGT. CDR3 bases: TGTGCCAGCAGTGCAGGATATAGCAATCAGCCCCAGCATTTT. It translates to CASSAGYSNQPQHF.

The chain uses TRBV4-3 and TRBJ1-6; TRBD1 aligns across 9 bases. CDR1 is LGHNA, CDR2 YSLEER, per germline. The length of the CDR3 is 14 residues. V was clipped by 1 base and J by 10 bases; unmatched bases: 2. This chain's CDR3 is CASSQGDRVSPLHF. The CDR3 DNA reads as TGCGCCAGCAGCCAAGGGGACAGGGTCTCACCCCTCCACTTT.

This clone occurred a few times. The CDR3 bases are TGCGCCAGCAGCCAAGAGGGGCGAAGCTCCTACGAGCAGTACTTC. It yields the protein CASSQEGRSSYEQYF. This chain uses TRBV4-1 with TRBJ2-7; D is possibly TRBD1 (5 bases). With 0 bases removed from V and 0 bases from J, the gap between germline ends came to 9 bases. The CDR3 runs 15 residues. Germline lookup yields CDR1 MGHRA and CDR2 YSYEKL.

The chain combines TRBV18 with TRBJ1-2; D is unclear. The CDR3 totals 14 residues. Germline assignment: CDR1 KGHSH and CDR2 LQKENI. The ends were cut back, 3 bases at V and 2 bases at J, with 10 bases in the middle. The CDR3 region is CASSPNTENYGYTF. The CDR3 DNA reads TGTGCCAGCTCACCTAACACAGAGAACTATGGCTACACCTTC.

The rearrangement joins TRBV19 to TRBJ2-5; 14 bases align to TRBD2. The junction had 7 bases not matched to a gene; V was cut back by 4 bases and J by 6 bases. Looked up from germline, CDR1 is LNHDA and CDR2 is SQIVND (reference sequence). The CDR3 sequence is 16 residues long. In DNA form, the CDR3 reads TGTGCCAGTAGTAGACCGGGACTAGCGGGAGCGAAGACCCAGTACTTC. The encoded protein is CASSRPGLAGAKTQYF. Full variable domain (outside the CDR3, taken from reference TRBV19 and TRBJ2-5): DGGITQSPKYLFRKEGQNVTLSCEQNLNHDAMYWYRQDPGQGLRLIYYSQIVNDFQKGDIAEGYSVSREKKESFPLTVTSAQKNPTAFYLCASSRPGLAGAKTQYFGPGTRLLVL.